The clone carrying this TCR beta chain occurred a few times. The record originates from a study of identical twins. Germline V gives CDR1 DFQATT, CDR2 SNEGSKA (reference sequence). This CDR3 has 14 amino acids. V gave up 0 bases and J gave up 5 bases, with 14 bases separating them. One entry per CDR3 protein results from TCRdb running MiXCR on the 5' RACE reads. The repertoire has approximately 590,000 distinct CDR3 sequences, over 8.5% of them found once; the top ten carry around 3.1%. Each donor was a healthy Caucasian. These same data were also listed under a study on yellow fever vaccine responses in identical twins.

The clonotype originates from a woman aged 18-35 years in good health. The sequenced material came from PBMCs. The V and J genes are TRBV20-1 and TRBJ2-7; D perhaps matches TRBD1 (6 bases). The CDR3 spells CSARDMKGGNEQYF. CDR3 nucleotides: TGCAGTGCTAGAGATATGAAAGGGGGAAACGAGCAGTACTTC.